A selection of T cell receptor beta chains follows, all from one sample in a study of CD8+ T cells in alopecia areata. TCRdb keeps only in-frame clones here, not all; method: immunoSEQ multiplex PCR. The sample contains around 69,000 clones, approximately 61% of which appear only once. Material: CD8+ T cells sorted from blood, obtained at week 0. The receptors originated from a human donor with alopecia areata. Each CDR3 is given without its conserved first and last residue.

V,CDR3
TRBV25-1,ASSEGYEQY
TRBV28,ASLDRGGMNTEAF
TRBV9,ASSYAGELF
TRBV29-1,SGAFRGPDTDTQY
TRBV29-1,SVTTTGFTEAF
TRBV2,ASRDPTSTDTQY
TRBV2,ASSLGQTYEQY
TRBV7-9,ASSRAGEVNEKLF
TRBV30,AWGNGQGRQPQH
TRBV12-5,ASGLSQGGGETQY
TRBV27,ATGTDNNEQF
TRBV5-6,ASSLELGGTDTQY
TRBV4-1,ASSQKSEEFEAF
TRBV5-4,ASSLKDGLGETQY
TRBV13,ASSPASGTETQY
TRBV6-5,ASSYGVLF
TRBV5-1,ASSLAPNTGELF